The rows below give T cell receptor beta chains drawn from one sample of a study of blood T cell repertoires in COVID-19. The assay was immunoSEQ multiplex PCR, and TCRdb's table has in-frame clones only and misses some. The sample contains 70,000 to 90,000 clones, 78% of which appear only once. Sequenced input: peripheral blood. The receptors originated from a human donor in a cohort sampled during active COVID-19. The CDR3 runs from the conserved cysteine through the conserved F or W. The order of the fields is clone size, D gene, J gene, V gene, CDR3 DNA, CDR3 protein. The D gene is left open where the match is weak. Size values are once, few and many counts, or a class for expanded clones, and some rows have none.

few,.,TRBJ2-7,TRBV2,TGTGCCAGGAAAGGGGCTACCTACGAGCAGTACTTC,CARKGATYEQYF
.,TRBD1,TRBJ2-7,TRBV6-5,TGTGCCAGCAGCGGACCGGGACAGGGGGTTGACGAGCAGTACTTC,CASSGPGQGVDEQYF
.,.,TRBJ1-1,TRBV30,TGTGCCTGGAGTGGGGCGGAGACTAATACGGACACTGAAGCTTTCTTT,CAWSGAETNTDTEAFF
few,.,TRBJ2-5,TRBV6-5,TGTGCCAGCAGTTACTCGAACGCGGAGTGGGAGACCCAGTACTTC,CASSYSNAEWETQYF
.,TRBD1,TRBJ2-3,TRBV7-6,TGTGCCAGCAGCTTAAGACAGGGACCAGATACGCAGTATTTT,CASSLRQGPDTQYF
few,.,TRBJ2-1,TRBV3-1/TRBV3-2,TGTGCCAGCAGCCTCTTAGAGGGGGGGCCCTACAATGAGCAGTTCTTC,CASSLLEGGPYNEQFF
.,.,TRBJ1-5,TRBV5-1,TGCGCCAGCAGCTTCGAGGGTAGCAATCAGCCCCAGCATTTT,CASSFEGSNQPQHF
.,TRBD1,TRBJ1-2,TRBV6-5,TGTGCCAGCAGCTACTACAGGGGGCAAATCTATGGCTACACCTTC,CASSYYRGQIYGYTF
once,.,TRBJ1-1,TRBV9,TGTGCCAGCAGCGCGACGACAGATGAAGCTTTCTTT,CASSATTDEAFF
.,.,TRBJ1-5,TRBV18,TGTGCCAGCTCGGAAGGGGCCCTAACCAATCAGCCCCAGCATTTT,CASSEGALTNQPQHF
.,.,TRBJ2-1,TRBV11-2,TGTGCCAGCAGCTTAGGGCTCGGGAATGAGCAGTTCTTC,CASSLGLGNEQFF
.,.,TRBJ2-2,TRBV11-2,TGTGCCAGCAGCTTAGCCTCTACCGGGGAGCTGTTTTTT,CASSLASTGELFF
.,.,TRBJ1-1,TRBV12-3/TRBV12-4,TGTGCCAGCAGTTCCAACTGGAACACTGAAGCTTTCTTT,CASSSNWNTEAFF
.,.,TRBJ1-1,TRBV5-1,TGCGCCAGCAGCCCCTGGGCAGGGGTGAGCACTGAAGCTTTCTTT,CASSPWAGVSTEAFF
.,.,TRBJ2-1,TRBV9,TGTGCCAGCAGCGTAGGGGGGCGACACGGAGTACAAAGCTCCTACAATGAGCAGTTCTTC,CASSVGGRHGVQSSYNEQFF
.,.,TRBJ2-3,TRBV2,TGTGCCAGCAGTGTCGGGACTCCCTCTCCCACAGATACGCAGTATTTT,CASSVGTPSPTDTQYF
.,.,TRBJ2-5,TRBV15,TGTGCCACCAGCAGAGATGGGGGGATTTTGGTAGAGACCCAGTACTTC,CATSRDGGILVETQYF
.,TRBD2,TRBJ2-6,TRBV7-9,TGTGCCAGCAGCGTCGGACTAGCGGGACCCTCTGGGGCCAACGTCCTGACTTTC,CASSVGLAGPSGANVLTF
.,.,TRBJ1-5,TRBV6-5,TGTGCCAGCATTGGGGGACTGGGCAATCAGCCCCAGCATTTT,CASIGGLGNQPQHF
.,TRBD1,TRBJ1-3,TRBV28,TGTGCCAGCAGTTTGCCACAGGGGGCTGTTGGAAACACCATATATTTT,CASSLPQGAVGNTIYF
.,.,TRBJ1-5,TRBV19,TGTGCCAGTAGTTCCCCCGTCACTTATCAGCCCCAGCATTTT,CASSSPVTYQPQHF
.,TRBD1,TRBJ1-3,TRBV5-1,TGCGCCAGTGAGGGGGCGGGAGGAAACACCATATATTTT,CASEGAGGNTIYF
.,.,TRBJ1-1,TRBV5-4,TGTGCCAGCAGCTTGCAGGGGAACACTGAAGCTTTCTTT,CASSLQGNTEAFF
.,.,TRBJ1-2,TRBV30,TGTGCCTGGAGTGTAAGGAGGCGGGGCGGGTCATTCTATGGCTACACCTTC,CAWSVRRRGGSFYGYTF
once,.,TRBJ2-3,TRBV6-2/TRBV6-3,TGTGCCAGCAGTTACACGGGAGTGGAAGATACGCAGTATTTT,CASSYTGVEDTQYF
many,.,TRBJ1-2,TRBV7-9,TGTGCCAGCAGCTTAGGGGGAGTCTATGGCTACACCTTC,CASSLGGVYGYTF
.,.,TRBJ2-7,TRBV7-9,TGTGCCAGCAGCCCAGACACGAGCTCCTACGAGCAGTACTTC,CASSPDTSSYEQYF
.,.,TRBJ2-1,TRBV7-9,TGTGCCAGCAGCTTATACACCGACAATGAGCAGTTCTTC,CASSLYTDNEQFF
.,TRBD2,TRBJ2-2,TRBV29-1,TGCAGCGCCGGACTAGTAAGCACCGGGGAGCTGTTTTTT,CSAGLVSTGELFF
.,TRBD2,TRBJ2-2,TRBV19,TGTGCCAGTAGTATCCGGGAGGGCCATGGCGGGGAGCTGTTTTTT,CASSIREGHGGELFF
.,TRBD1,TRBJ2-1,TRBV27,TGTGCCAGCAGTTTCCAGGGGGCGGAGCAGTTCTTC,CASSFQGAEQFF
.,.,TRBJ2-1,TRBV21-1,TGTCCGCGGGGCGTTGTTGGGGAATTCTACAATGAGCAGTTCTTC,CPRGVVGEFYNEQFF
.,TRBD2,TRBJ2-1,TRBV24-1,TGTGCCACCAGTGATCCGACTAGCGGGAGGGTCTACAATGAGCAGTTCTTC,CATSDPTSGRVYNEQFF
.,TRBD2,TRBJ2-1,TRBV4-1,TGCGCCAGCAGCCAAGTGGGTAGCGGGAGCTCCTACAATGAGCAGTTCTTC,CASSQVGSGSSYNEQFF
few,.,TRBJ1-2,TRBV7-3,TGTGCCAGCAGCCCCCAGGGGCCGAGTCTCGGGGGCTACACCTTC,CASSPQGPSLGGYTF
.,.,TRBJ1-1,TRBV19,TGTGCCAGTAGTAGTCCCGTCGTCGGGTTAGGAGCTTTCTTT,CASSSPVVGLGAFF
.,.,TRBJ2-7,TRBV5-1,TGCGCCAGCAGCTTGGCCGGGATGCCCTACGAGCAGTACTTC,CASSLAGMPYEQYF
.,.,TRBJ1-1,TRBV19,TGTGCCAGTAGTACGACGGGGGGGATGAACACTGAAGCTTTCTTT,CASSTTGGMNTEAFF
once,.,TRBJ1-5,TRBV27,TGTGCCAGCAGTTTATTGGGGGGTAGCAATCAGCCCCAGCATTTT,CASSLLGGSNQPQHF
.,.,TRBJ1-5,TRBV2,TGTGCCAGCAGTGATGGACAGAAGACCCTTAGCAATCAGCCCCAGCATTTT,CASSDGQKTLSNQPQHF
.,.,TRBJ2-3,TRBV7-9,TGTGCCAGCAGCTTAGGGCCAGGAACAGATACGCAGTATTTT,CASSLGPGTDTQYF
.,.,TRBJ1-2,TRBV10-3,TGTGCCATCAGTGAGTCGATCTTCACACGCCGAGGCTATGGCTACACCTTC,CAISESIFTRRGYGYTF
.,.,TRBJ2-5,TRBV5-1,TGCGCCAGCAGCTCACAACAAGAGACCCAGTACTTC,CASSSQQETQYF
.,TRBD2,TRBJ2-5,TRBV6-1,TGTGCCAGCAGTGAGCCCGGGGGACTAGCGGGTCAAGAGACCCAGTACTTC,CASSEPGGLAGQETQYF
.,.,TRBJ1-1,TRBV19,TGTGCCAGTAGTATAGGGATGGGGGGGGCGGCTTTCTTT,CASSIGMGGAAFF
.,.,TRBJ2-4,TRBV3-1/TRBV3-2,TGTGCCAGCAGCCAAGGGACAGTAAACATTCAGTACTTC,CASSQGTVNIQYF
medium-sized,.,TRBJ2-1,TRBV4-3,TGCGCCAGCAGCCAAGATGGCGAGGGAAGCATTTCCTACAATGAGCAGTTCTTC,CASSQDGEGSISYNEQFF
.,TRBD2,TRBJ2-1,TRBV24-1,TGTGCCACCAGTGATTGGGCTAGCGGGAGAAATGAGCAGTTCTTC,CATSDWASGRNEQFF
once,TRBD2,TRBJ2-3,TRBV4-1,TGCGCCAGCAGCCAACTCGGGACTAGCGGGGCCAGCGATACGCAGTATTTT,CASSQLGTSGASDTQYF
.,TRBD2,TRBJ2-2,TRBV3-1/TRBV3-2,TGTGCCAGCAGCCGCGGGGGGGCGAACACCGGGGAGCTGTTTTTT,CASSRGGANTGELFF
once,TRBD1,TRBJ1-2,TRBV27,TGTGCCAGCAGAAAACAGGGGACTAACTATGGCTACACCTTC,CASRKQGTNYGYTF
.,TRBD2,TRBJ2-5,TRBV10-1,TGCGCCAGCAGTGAGTCTTCTAGCGGCACAGTACAAGAGACCCAGTACTTC,CASSESSSGTVQETQYF